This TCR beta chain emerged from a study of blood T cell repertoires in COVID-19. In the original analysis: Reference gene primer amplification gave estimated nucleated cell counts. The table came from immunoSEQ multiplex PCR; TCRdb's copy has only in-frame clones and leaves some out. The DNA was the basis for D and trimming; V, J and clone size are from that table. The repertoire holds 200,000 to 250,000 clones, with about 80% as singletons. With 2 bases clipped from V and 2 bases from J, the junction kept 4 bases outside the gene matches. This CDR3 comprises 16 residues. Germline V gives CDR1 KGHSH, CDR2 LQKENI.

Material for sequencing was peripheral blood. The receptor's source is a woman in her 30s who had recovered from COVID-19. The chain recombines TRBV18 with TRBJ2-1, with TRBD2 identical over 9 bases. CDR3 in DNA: TGTGCCAGCTCACCATCAGCGGGAGGTGCCTACAATGAGCAGTTCTTC. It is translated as CASSPSAGGAYNEQFF.